This T cell receptor beta chain was sequenced for a study of blood T cells in healthy people across ages. Regarding the study as a whole: It was held that diversity estimates obtained from one million T cells represented underestimates. With age, beta diversity per million T cells declined roughly linearly, significantly by over 35.

This clonotype appeared a few times. The target antigen is unknown. There are 15 residues in the CDR3. After removal of 8 bases from V and 8 bases from J, the junction contained 9 bases not matched to a gene. CDR1 and CDR2 from the germline V gene are GTSNPN and SVGIG (reference sequence). A second PCR, run for about 7 to 11 cycles, used a sample-barcoded 5' primer plus a J-beta primer mix. TCRdb used MiXCR to reprocess the 5' RACE reads, holding one entry per CDR3 protein. The repertoire consists of fewer than 900,000 distinct CDR3 sequences, with more than 40% occurring once and the leading ten covering roughly a third. Sample donors were healthy Caucasian individuals that came from Russia, aged about 6 to 95.

This sequence joins TRBV30 and TRBJ2-1; 16 bases map to TRBD2. The TCR originated in a woman aged 55-69 years in good health. The material sequenced was blood. Here the CDR3 reads CAQGLAGGVGDEQFF. The CDR3 region has the DNA TGTGCCCAGGGACTAGCGGGAGGGGTGGGCGATGAGCAGTTCTTC.